One T cell receptor beta chain is described in this entry. The antigen remains undetermined. The primer mix had 60 Vbeta and 13 Jbeta primers. Assay used: immunoSEQ multiplex PCR; TCRdb lists only in-frame clones, some missing. The sample holds about 63,000 clones, roughly 70% seen once. This specimen comes from a study of cytomegalovirus exposure and HLA in healthy donors. Study conclusions and caveats: Cytomegalovirus association was listed for 150 to 200 TCR beta chains. The authors judged a highly shared variant cluster likely a sequencing artifact. In vitro work confirmed that a few CMV-associated chains recognize CMV antigens. Reports described diagnosis of cytomegalovirus status by the classifier as highly specific and sensitive.

The CDR3 runs 14 residues. V lost 7 bases and J 3 bases, leaving 16 bases between the germline ends. Germline V lookup: CDR1 MNHNS, CDR2 SASEGT. What was sequenced was PBMCs. The chain has TRBV6-1 and TRBJ2-7, with D uncertain. This TCR was sampled from a man aged 45-65 years in good health and CMV-seropositive. Here the CDR3 reads CASKSPVAFYEQYF. CDR3 bases: TGTGCCAGCAAGTCCCCTGTGGCCTTCTACGAGCAGTACTTC.